The 5 T cell receptor beta chains below all came from one sample that was sequenced in a study of blood T cell repertoires in COVID-19 (dated by TCRdb to about 2020). Library preparation was by the immunoSEQ multiplex PCR assay. TCRdb retrieved this table from immuneACCESS and kept in-frame rearrangements only. Not all clones are present; in checked studies, unresolved V genes account for under half, and no reason is known for the remainder. The sample table holds roughly 300,000 clones, of which 80% to 90% were seen once. The top ten clones comprise over 1.2% of the sample. The sequenced sample consisted of peripheral blood. The receptor set was obtained from a woman between 40 and 50 years old who had recovered from COVID-19.

The rearrangement links TRBV5-4 to TRBJ1-1; D is possibly TRBD1 (5 bases). Germline V gene lookup returns CDR1 SGHNT and CDR2 YYREEE (reference sequence). With 2 bases removed from V and 1 base from J, the gap between germline ends came to 9 bases. The CDR3 is 14 residues long. The chain's CDR3 is CASSFGGENTEAFF. DNA of the CDR3: TGTGCCAGCAGCTTCGGAGGGGAGAACACTGAAGCTTTCTTT.

This CDR3 reads CASSLALLGEGNYGYTF. The CDR3, as DNA: TGCGCCAGCAGCTTGGCCCTGTTAGGGGAAGGGAACTATGGCTACACCTTC. This chain connects TRBV5-1 to TRBJ1-2; the D gene is possibly TRBD1 (5 bases). The V gene's germline CDR1 is SGHRS and CDR2 YFSETQ. V lost 0 bases to trimming and J lost 2 bases, with 17 bases between them. The CDR3 has 17 residues. Using reference TRBV5-1 and TRBJ1-2 for the parts outside the CDR3, the full variable domain is KAGVTQTPRYLIKTRGQQVTLSCSPISGHRSVSWYQQTPGQGLQFLFEYFSETQRNKGNFPGRFSGRQFSNSRSEMNVSTLELGDSALYLCASSLALLGEGNYGYTFGSGTRLTVV.

The V call is TRBV10-3, the J call TRBJ1-1, with D maybe TRBD1 (6 bases). From germline, CDR1 is ENHRY and CDR2 SYGVKD. Trimming cost V 4 bases and J 5 bases, with 20 bases left between them. The CDR3 covers 16 residues. CDR3 in DNA: TGTGCCATCAGTGGCTACCGGGAACAGGGAATGACTGAAGCTTTCTTT. Translated, it gives CAISGYREQGMTEAFF.

This clone occurred once. The rearrangement links TRBV4-1 to TRBJ2-7, with 9 bases identical to TRBD2. J was trimmed by 5 bases and V by 2 bases; bases with no gene match: 1. The CDR3 covers 13 residues. Germline CDR1 and CDR2: MGHRA and YSYEKL. The CDR3 DNA is TGCGCCAGCAGCCAACCTAGCGGGGACGAGCAGTACTTC. As protein: CASSQPSGDEQYF.

The chain is built from TRBV27 and TRBJ2-7, with 7 bases fitting TRBD1. The V and J ends lost 6 bases and 0 bases, in that order; junction bases with no gene match: 5. The germline V gene has CDR1 MNHEY and CDR2 SMNVEV (reference sequence). This CDR3 has 14 amino acids. CDR3 bases: TGTGCCAGCAGCCGGGACAGAGGCTCCTACGAGCAGTACTTC. As protein: CASSRDRGSYEQYF.